This TCR beta chain was obtained from a study of blood T cell repertoires in COVID-19. For the study at large: T cells, B-cell-depleted T cells, or PBMCs provided the cDNA or gDNA that served as material.

This clone has only a few counts. Profiling relied on immunoSEQ multiplex PCR, and the TCRdb table lists in-frame clones only, not all of them. The sample lists about 190,000 clones; approximately 78% were seen once. Clinical histories supplied by participants themselves formed the basis of cohort assignment. The material sequenced was PBMCs or T cells enriched from blood (not recorded which). This sequence originates from a woman aged 45-65 years who had recovered from COVID-19.

CDR3 amino acids: CATSRDGGRLKDLTDTQYF. The DNA for the CDR3 is TGTGCCACCAGCAGAGATGGCGGCAGACTCAAAGACCTCACAGATACGCAGTATTTT. The chain couples TRBV15 to TRBJ2-3, with D unclear. CDR3 length equals 19 residues. The germline V gene has CDR1 LNHNV and CDR2 YYDKDF (reference sequence). V shed 0 bases and J shed 2 bases, with 21 bases lying between them.